This TCR beta chain was identified during a study of CD8+ T cells in alopecia areata. V was clipped by 3 bases and J by 7 bases, with 10 bases between them. The length of the CDR3 is 12 residues. CDR1 and CDR2 from the germline V gene are MNHEY and SMNVEV (reference sequence). The treatment was: oral pan-JAK inhibitor, 5-10 mg twice daily. Extraction of RNA preceded its reverse transcription into cDNA, which served as the sequencing template. TCRdb's table, derived via immunoSEQ multiplex PCR, lists solely in-frame clones and lacks some. Found here are about 190,000 clones, about 60% of them singletons; the top ten hold roughly an eighth. This clone was seen more than once but under ten times. Its specificity is unknown. Study-level results: Researchers say the link of baseline CD8+ expansion to response remains uncertain, with one nonresponder.

This clonotype was obtained from a human donor with alopecia areata. Specimen: CD8+ T cells sorted from blood, collected at week 24, from a patient treated with tofacitinib. This sequence joins TRBV27 and TRBJ2-7, with no clear D. The CDR3: CASSLTDGEQYF. CDR3 coding DNA: TGTGCCAGCAGTTTGACGGATGGTGAGCAGTACTTC.